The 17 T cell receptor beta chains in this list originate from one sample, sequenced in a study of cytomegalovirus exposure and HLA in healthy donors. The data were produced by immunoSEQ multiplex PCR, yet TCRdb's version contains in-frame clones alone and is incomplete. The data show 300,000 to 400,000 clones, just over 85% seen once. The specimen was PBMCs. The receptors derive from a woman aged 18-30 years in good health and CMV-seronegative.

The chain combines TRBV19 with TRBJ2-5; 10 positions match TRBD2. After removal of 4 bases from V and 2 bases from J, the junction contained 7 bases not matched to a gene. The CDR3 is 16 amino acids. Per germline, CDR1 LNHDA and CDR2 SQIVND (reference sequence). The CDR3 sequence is CASSNLLAGVQETQYF. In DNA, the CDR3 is TGTGCCAGTAGTAACCTGCTAGCGGGAGTACAAGAGACCCAGTACTTC.

In nucleotides, the CDR3 is TGTGCCAGCAGTGAATGGGTGGGGGCCGGGAACACTGAAGCTTTCTTT. Translating it yields CASSEWVGAGNTEAFF. V usage is TRBV2 and J usage is TRBJ1-1; a weak D match, TRBD1 (6 bases). CDR3 length: 16 residues. The V end lost 2 bases, the J end lost 1 base, and 14 bases lay between the germline ends. Germline lookup yields CDR1 SNHLY and CDR2 FYNNEI.

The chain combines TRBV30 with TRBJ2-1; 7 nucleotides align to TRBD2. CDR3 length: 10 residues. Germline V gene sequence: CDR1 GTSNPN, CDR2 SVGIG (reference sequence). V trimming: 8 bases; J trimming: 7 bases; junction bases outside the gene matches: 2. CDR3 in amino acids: CAGGGNEQFF. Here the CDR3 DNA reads TGTGCCGGGGGGGGGAATGAGCAGTTCTTC.

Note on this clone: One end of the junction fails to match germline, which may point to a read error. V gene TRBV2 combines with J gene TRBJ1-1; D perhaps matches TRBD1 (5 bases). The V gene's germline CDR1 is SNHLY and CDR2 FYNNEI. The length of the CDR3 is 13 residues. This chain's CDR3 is CASREDRNTEAFF. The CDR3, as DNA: TGTGCCAGCAGAGAAGACAGGAACACTGAAGCTTTCTTT. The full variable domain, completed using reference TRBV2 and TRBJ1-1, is EPEVTQTPSHQVTQMGQEVILRCVPISNHLYFYWYRQILGQKVEFLVSFYNNEISEKSEIFDDQFSVERPDGSNFTLKIRSTKLEDSAMYFCASREDRNTEAFFGQGTRLTVV.

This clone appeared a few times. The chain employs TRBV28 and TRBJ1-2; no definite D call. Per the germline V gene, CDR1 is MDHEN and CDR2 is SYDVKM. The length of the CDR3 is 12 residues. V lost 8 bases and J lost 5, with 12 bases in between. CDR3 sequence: CASRLLPYGYTF. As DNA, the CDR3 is TGTGCCAGCCGCTTGCTACCTTATGGCTACACCTTC.

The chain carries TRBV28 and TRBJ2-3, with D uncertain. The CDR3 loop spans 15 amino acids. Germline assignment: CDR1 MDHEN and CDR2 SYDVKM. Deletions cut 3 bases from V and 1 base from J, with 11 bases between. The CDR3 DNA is TGTGCCAGCAGTTTTCAGTATCGGGGCACAGATACGCAGTATTTT. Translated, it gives CASSFQYRGTDTQYF.

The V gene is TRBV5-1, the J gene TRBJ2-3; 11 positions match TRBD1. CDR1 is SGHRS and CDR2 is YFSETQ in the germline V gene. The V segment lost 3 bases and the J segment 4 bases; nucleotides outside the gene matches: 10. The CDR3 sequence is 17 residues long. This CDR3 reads CASSYETPGQGADTQYF. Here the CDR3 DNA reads TGCGCCAGCAGCTATGAAACTCCGGGACAGGGGGCAGATACGCAGTATTTT.

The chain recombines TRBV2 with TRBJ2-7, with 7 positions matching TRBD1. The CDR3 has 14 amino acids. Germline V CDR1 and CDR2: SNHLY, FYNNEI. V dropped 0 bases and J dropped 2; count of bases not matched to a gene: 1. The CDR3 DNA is TGTGCCAGCAGTGAAGCGCAGGGGGCCTACGAGCAGTACTTC. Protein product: CASSEAQGAYEQYF.

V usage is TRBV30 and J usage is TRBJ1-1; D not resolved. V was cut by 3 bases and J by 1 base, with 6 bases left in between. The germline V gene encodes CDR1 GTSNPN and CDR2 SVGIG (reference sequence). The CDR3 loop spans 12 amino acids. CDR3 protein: CAWRRENTEAFF. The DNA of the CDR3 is TGTGCCTGGAGGAGGGAGAACACTGAAGCTTTCTTT.

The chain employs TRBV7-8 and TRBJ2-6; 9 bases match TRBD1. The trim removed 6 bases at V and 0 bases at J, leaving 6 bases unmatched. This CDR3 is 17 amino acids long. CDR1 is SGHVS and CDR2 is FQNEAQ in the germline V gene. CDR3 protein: CASSSQGAISGANVLTF. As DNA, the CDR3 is TGTGCCAGCAGTTCACAGGGGGCAATCTCTGGGGCCAACGTCCTGACTTTC.

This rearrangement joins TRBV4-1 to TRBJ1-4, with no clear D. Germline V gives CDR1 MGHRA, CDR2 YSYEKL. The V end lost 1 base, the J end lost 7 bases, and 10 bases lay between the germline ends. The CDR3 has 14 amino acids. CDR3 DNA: TGCGCCAGCAGCCAAGTGGTAGGGAGTGAAAAACTGTTTTTT. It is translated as CASSQVVGSEKLFF.

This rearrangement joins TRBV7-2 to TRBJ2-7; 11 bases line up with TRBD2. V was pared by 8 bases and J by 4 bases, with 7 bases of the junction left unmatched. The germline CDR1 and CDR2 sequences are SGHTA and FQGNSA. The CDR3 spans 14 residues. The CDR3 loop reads CASRLAGGSYEQYF. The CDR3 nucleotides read TGTGCCAGCCGTTTAGCGGGAGGGTCTTACGAGCAGTACTTC.

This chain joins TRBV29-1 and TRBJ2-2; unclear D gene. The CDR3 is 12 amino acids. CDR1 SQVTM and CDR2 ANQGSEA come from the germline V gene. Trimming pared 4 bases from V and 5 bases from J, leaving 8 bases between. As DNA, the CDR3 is TGCAGCGTTGGTAAGGAGACCGGGGAGCTGTTTTTT. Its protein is CSVGKETGELFF.

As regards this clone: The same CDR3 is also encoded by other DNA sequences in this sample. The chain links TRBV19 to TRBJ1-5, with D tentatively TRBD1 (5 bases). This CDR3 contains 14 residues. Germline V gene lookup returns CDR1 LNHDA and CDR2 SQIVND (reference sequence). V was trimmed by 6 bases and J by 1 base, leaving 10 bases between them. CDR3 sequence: CASSAGYSNQPQHF. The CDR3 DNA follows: TGTGCCAGTAGCGCAGGGTACAGCAATCAGCCCCAGCATTTT.

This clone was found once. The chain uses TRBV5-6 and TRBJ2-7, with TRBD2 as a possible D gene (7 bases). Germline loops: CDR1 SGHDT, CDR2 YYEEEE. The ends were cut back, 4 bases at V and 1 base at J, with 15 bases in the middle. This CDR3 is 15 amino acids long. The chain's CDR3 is CASSAPGGLSYEQYF. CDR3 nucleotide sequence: TGTGCCAGCAGCGCCCCGGGGGGCCTTTCCTACGAGCAGTACTTC. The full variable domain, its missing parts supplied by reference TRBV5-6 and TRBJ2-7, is DAGVTQSPTHLIKTRGQQVTLRCSPKSGHDTVSWYQQALGQGPQFIFQYYEEEERQRGNFPDRFSGHQFPNYSSELNVNALLLGDSALYLCASSAPGGLSYEQYFGPGTRLTVT.

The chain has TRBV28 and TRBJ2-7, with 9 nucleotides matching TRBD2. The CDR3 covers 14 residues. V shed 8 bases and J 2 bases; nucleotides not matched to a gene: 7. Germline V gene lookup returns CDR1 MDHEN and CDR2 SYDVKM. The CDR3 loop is CASASGVFPYEQYF. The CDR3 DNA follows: TGTGCCAGCGCTAGCGGGGTCTTTCCCTACGAGCAGTACTTC.

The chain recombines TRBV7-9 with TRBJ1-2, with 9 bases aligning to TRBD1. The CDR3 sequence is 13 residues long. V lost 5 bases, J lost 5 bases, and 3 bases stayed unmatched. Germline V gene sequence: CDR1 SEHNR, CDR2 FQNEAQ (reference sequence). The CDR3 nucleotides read TGTGCCAGCAGCGCCGGGACAGGGTATGGCTACACCTTC. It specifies CASSAGTGYGYTF.